The rows below give T cell receptor beta chains drawn from one sample of a study of shared clonotypes between healthy human individuals. The table came from immunoSEQ multiplex PCR; TCRdb's copy has only in-frame clones and leaves some out. The sample has roughly 480,000 clones, 70% to 85% seen once. Sequenced material: PBMCs. The receptor source for this set is a woman aged 40 to 49 in good health. Some clones in this sample may be carry-over from other donors' samples. Both conserved end residues are part of each CDR3. D genes are given only for firm matches. Size tells how often a clone was seen (once, few, many) or the class of an expanded clone, and some rows leave it out.

V gene,D gene,J gene,clone size,CDR3 DNA,CDR3 protein
TRBV19,TRBD1,TRBJ2-6,-,TGTGCCAGTAGTCTGACAGGGGGCAATGGGGCCAACGTCCTGACTTTC,CASSLTGGNGANVLTF
TRBV28,TRBD2,TRBJ2-7,-,TGTGCCAGCAGACCCGGGACTAGCGATACCTACGAGCAGTACTTC,CASRPGTSDTYEQYF
TRBV19,-,TRBJ1-5,-,TGTGCCAGTAGTATATTTAAGGGTCGAGGGGATCAGCCCCAGCATTTT,CASSIFKGRGDQPQHF
TRBV4-2,-,TRBJ2-2,-,TGTGCCAGCACAAGTGGGACCGGGGAGCTGTTTTTT,CASTSGTGELFF
TRBV27,-,TRBJ1-2,-,TGTGCCAGCAGTTTAAAAGTTTATGGCTACACCTTC,CASSLKVYGYTF
TRBV5-6,TRBD2,TRBJ2-7,once,TGTGCCAGCAGCCGAATAGCGGGAGGCTACGAGCAGTACTTC,CASSRIAGGYEQYF
TRBV5-1,-,TRBJ1-1,once,TGCGCCAGCAGCTTTGGGGGGGACACTGAAGCTTTCTTT,CASSFGGDTEAFF
TRBV9,-,TRBJ1-1,-,TGTGCCAGCAGCGTCAGGGAAGGAAACACTGAAGCTTTCTTT,CASSVREGNTEAFF
TRBV7-2,TRBD1,TRBJ1-5,few,TGTGCCAGCAGCGCCCGACAGGGGAGCAATCAGCCCCAGCATTTT,CASSARQGSNQPQHF
TRBV28,-,TRBJ2-7,-,TGTGCCAGCAGTTTAAACAGGGACTTCTCCTACGAGCAGTACTTC,CASSLNRDFSYEQYF
TRBV15,-,TRBJ2-1,-,TGTGCCACCAGCAGGGGGGGTGCGGCTGGCGATGAGCAGTTCTTC,CATSRGGAAGDEQFF
TRBV9,-,TRBJ2-3,-,TGTGCCAGCAGCGTTGTAGCGGCATTTAGCACAGATACGCAGTATTTT,CASSVVAAFSTDTQYF
TRBV28,-,TRBJ2-7,-,TGTGCCAGTTATCCGGGACAAGAGTCCTACGAGCAGTACTTC,CASYPGQESYEQYF
TRBV11-2,-,TRBJ1-3,many,TGTGCCAGCAGCTCTATGTCCAGGGCGAACACCATATATTTT,CASSSMSRANTIYF
TRBV23-1,TRBD1,TRBJ2-2,once,TGCGCCAGCAGTCATCCCCCCGGGGACAGCGTCTACACCGGGGAGCTGTTTTTT,CASSHPPGDSVYTGELFF
TRBV28,-,TRBJ2-7,-,TGTGCCAGCAGGACGGGGGCCGCCTACGAGCAGTACTTC,CASRTGAAYEQYF
TRBV18,TRBD1,TRBJ1-4,-,TGTGCCAGCAAGGGACAGGGGGTTGAAAAACTGTTTTTT,CASKGQGVEKLFF
TRBV9,-,TRBJ1-4,few,TGTGCCAGCAGCCCGGAAGGGGCTGGTGAAAAACTGTTTTTT,CASSPEGAGEKLFF
TRBV2,-,TRBJ1-1,-,TGTGCCAGCAGTACAGCCCCGAACACTGAAGCTTTCTTT,CASSTAPNTEAFF
TRBV5-5,-,TRBJ1-5,-,TGTGCCAGCAGCTTCAGCTACCATCAGCCCCAGCATTTT,CASSFSYHQPQHF
TRBV11-2,TRBD2,TRBJ2-3,-,TGTGCCAGCAGCCCCGGCAATAGCGGGGGCACAGATACGCAGTATTTT,CASSPGNSGGTDTQYF
TRBV2,-,TRBJ2-7,-,TGTGCCAGCAGTGAAGACAGGGAGAGGGTCGAGCAGTACTTC,CASSEDRERVEQYF
TRBV23-1,-,TRBJ2-7,-,TGCGCCAGCAGTCACCCACCGGGCAGGGGATACGAGCAGTACTTC,CASSHPPGRGYEQYF
TRBV6-6,-,TRBJ2-2,-,TGTGCCAGCAGTCTTGACCACCTTAAGCTGTTTTTT,CASSLDHLKLFF
TRBV6-6,TRBD1,TRBJ1-6,-,TGTGCCAGCCGGGACAGGGATTCACCCCTCCACTTT,CASRDRDSPLHF
TRBV30,-,TRBJ1-1,-,TGTGCCTGGAGTGTACTACCTCACCTCACTGAAGCTTTCTTT,CAWSVLPHLTEAFF
TRBV6-7,-,TRBJ1-5,-,TGTGCCAGCAGTACACACGGTCCCGCTCAGCCCCAGCATTTT,CASSTHGPAQPQHF
TRBV2,TRBD1,TRBJ2-7,-,TGTGCCAGCAGTGACGGACAGGGAGACTCCTACGAGCAGTACTTC,CASSDGQGDSYEQYF
TRBV5-1,TRBD2,TRBJ2-5,-,TGCGCCAGCAGCTTGGGAGGGGCTAGCGGGGAGACCCAGTACTTC,CASSLGGASGETQYF
TRBV4-3,-,TRBJ2-7,-,TGCGCCAGCAGCCAAGATCCAGGACAGCAAGGCGAGCAGTACTTC,CASSQDPGQQGEQYF
TRBV28,TRBD1,TRBJ1-5,-,TGTGCCAGCAGTCCCTACAGGGGGCGTCAGCCCCAGCATTTT,CASSPYRGRQPQHF
TRBV19,TRBD2,TRBJ2-3,-,TGTGCCAGTAGTATAGATGTAGCGGGAAGCTCCGATACGCAGTATTTT,CASSIDVAGSSDTQYF
TRBV4-1,-,TRBJ1-5,-,TGCGCCAGCAGCCAACAGGGGCTTAGCAATCAGCCCCAGCATTTT,CASSQQGLSNQPQHF
TRBV7-2,TRBD2,TRBJ2-7,-,TGTGCCAGCAGCCCCCCGGGACTAGCGAGGGAGCAGTACTTC,CASSPPGLAREQYF
TRBV11-2,TRBD2,TRBJ2-7,many,TGTGCCAGCAGCCAACGACTAGCGGGAGTATACGAGCAGTACTTC,CASSQRLAGVYEQYF
TRBV28,-,TRBJ2-7,once,TGTGCCAGCAGCACCGGGACTTATTACTACGAGCAGTACTTC,CASSTGTYYYEQYF
TRBV5-4,-,TRBJ1-3,-,TGTGCCAGCAGCTTGCTGTCTGGAAACACCATATATTTT,CASSLLSGNTIYF
TRBV18,-,TRBJ2-1,-,TGTGCCAGCTCACTTGCGCGGGACGTTGAGCAGTTCTTC,CASSLARDVEQFF
TRBV2,TRBD1,TRBJ1-2,-,TGTGCCAGCAGTGCAACAGGGGGCGGCTATGGCTACACCTTC,CASSATGGGYGYTF
TRBV7-9,-,TRBJ1-1,-,TGTGCCAGCACCCTATTGGCCGGAAACACTGAAGCTTTCTTT,CASTLLAGNTEAFF
TRBV4-3,-,TRBJ2-5,-,TGCGCCAGCAGCCATGGACCGACCCAAGAGACCCAGTACTTC,CASSHGPTQETQYF
TRBV6-5,-,TRBJ1-1,few,TGTGCCAGCAGTTTGGGAGTAGAGACTGAAGCTTTCTTT,CASSLGVETEAFF
TRBV2,TRBD2,TRBJ2-5,-,TGTGCCAGCAGAAGACTAGCGGGACTTGATGAGACCCAGTACTTC,CASRRLAGLDETQYF
TRBV7-2,TRBD2,TRBJ2-7,-,TGTGCCAGCAGCTTAGGCGCTAGCGGGAGACTCTACGAGCAGTACTTC,CASSLGASGRLYEQYF